The entry below gives a single T cell receptor (beta chain) sequence along with its context. The junction does not match germline at one end; this may be a read error. Via MiXCR, TCRdb re-called the RT-PCR reads, giving one row per CDR3 protein. The sample includes fewer than 800,000 distinct CDR3 sequences, around 14% of them seen just once. CDR3 length: 15 amino acids. Germline V CDR1 and CDR2: SEHNR, FQNEAQ (reference sequence). This rearrangement joins TRBV7-9 to TRBJ1-1; TRBD1 agrees at 8 bases. The source material was memory CD4+ T cells from blood. The TCR sequence derives from a female donor in good health, serving as a healthy control. The CDR3 loop reads CVSSSGQGGNTEAFF. CDR3 nucleotide sequence: TGTGTCAGCAGCTCCGGACAGGGCGGAAACACTGAAGCTTTCTTT.